This TCR beta chain is drawn from a study of blood T cells in healthy people across ages. Primed by a sample-barcoded 5' primer and a J-beta primer mix, a second PCR proceeded for about 6 to 12 cycles. Every cDNA was tagged by a template-switch adaptor with 12 random nucleotides. TCRdb used MiXCR to reprocess the 5' RACE reads, holding one entry per CDR3 protein. The repertoire holds fewer than 800,000 distinct CDR3 sequences, with over 45% as singletons. CDR3 length equals 16 residues. Germline V gene sequence: CDR1 KGHDR, CDR2 SFDVKD. Each donor was a healthy Caucasian individual from Russia, aged roughly 6 to 100. Peripheral blood, about 10 milliliters per donor, was collected.

The V and J genes are TRBV24-1 and TRBJ2-1; 7 nucleotides match TRBD1. The closer fit of TRBJ2-7 to the DNA end suggests the J call may be wrong. Sequenced sample: blood. The TCR comes from a woman aged 55-75 years in good health. The CDR3 bases are TGTGCCACCAGTGATCCTCGACAGGGTGGTAACAATGAGCAGTACTTC. Translation: CATSDPRQGGNNEQYF.